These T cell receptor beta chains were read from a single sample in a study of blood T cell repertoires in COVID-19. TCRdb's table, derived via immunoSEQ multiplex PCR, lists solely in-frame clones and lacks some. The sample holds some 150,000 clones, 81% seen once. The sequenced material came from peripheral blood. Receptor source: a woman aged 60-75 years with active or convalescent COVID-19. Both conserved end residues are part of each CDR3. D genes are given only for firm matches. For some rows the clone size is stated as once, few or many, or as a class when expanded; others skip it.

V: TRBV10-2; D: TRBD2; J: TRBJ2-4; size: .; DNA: TGCGCCAGCAGTTCCCTAGCGGGGGAAGCCAAAAACATTCAGTACTTC; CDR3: CASSSLAGEAKNIQYF
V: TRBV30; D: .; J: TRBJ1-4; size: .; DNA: TGTGCCTGGAGTACGGGACAATACGAAGAAAAACTGTTTTTT; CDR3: CAWSTGQYEEKLFF
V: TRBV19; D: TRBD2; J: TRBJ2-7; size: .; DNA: TGTGCCAGTAGTTCACTCAGCGGGGGAGCCTACGAGCAGTACTTC; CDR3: CASSSLSGGAYEQYF
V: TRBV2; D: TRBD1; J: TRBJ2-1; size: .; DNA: TGTGCCAGCAGACTGGACAGGGTAGGGAATAATGAGCAGTTCTTC; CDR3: CASRLDRVGNNEQFF
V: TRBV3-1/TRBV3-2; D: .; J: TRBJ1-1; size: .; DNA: TGTGCCAGCAGCTTTCAGGGAGGGGACACTGAAGCTTTCTTT; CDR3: CASSFQGGDTEAFF
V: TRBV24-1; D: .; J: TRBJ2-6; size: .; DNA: TGTGCCACCAGTGATGGAAGGAGCGGGGCCAACGTCCTGACTTTC; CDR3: CATSDGRSGANVLTF
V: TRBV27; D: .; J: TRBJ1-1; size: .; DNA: TGTGCCAGCAGTTTGAAGGGGCAAAAAGCTTTCTTT; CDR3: CASSLKGQKAFF
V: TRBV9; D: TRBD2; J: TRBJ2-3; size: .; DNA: TGTGCCAGCAGCGTAGGAACTAGCGGGGGTAGAGCAGATACGCAGTATTTT; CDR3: CASSVGTSGGRADTQYF
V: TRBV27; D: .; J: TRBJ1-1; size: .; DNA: TGTGCCAGCATTGCGTCCACTCAAGCTTTCTTT; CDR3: CASIASTQAFF
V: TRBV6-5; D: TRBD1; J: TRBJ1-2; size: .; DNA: TGTGCCAGCAGTTACTCGAGGACAGGGGTCTCCGGCTACACCTTC; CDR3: CASSYSRTGVSGYTF
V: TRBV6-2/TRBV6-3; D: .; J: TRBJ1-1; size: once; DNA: TGTGCCAGCAGTTACGGGGGGGCATGGACTGAAGCTTTCTTT; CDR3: CASSYGGAWTEAFF
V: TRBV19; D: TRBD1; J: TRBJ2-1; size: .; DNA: TGTGCCAGTAGTGCCGGGACAGGGGTGTCTCCTAGCTCCTACAATGAGCAGTTCTTC; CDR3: CASSAGTGVSPSSYNEQFF
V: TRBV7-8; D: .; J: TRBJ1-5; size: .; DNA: TGTGCCAGCAGCTTAACAACTCAGCCCCAGCATTTT; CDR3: CASSLTTQPQHF
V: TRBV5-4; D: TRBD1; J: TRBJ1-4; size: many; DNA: TGTGCCAGCAGCGACAGGGGGAAGAGCGAAAAACTGTTTTTT; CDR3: CASSDRGKSEKLFF
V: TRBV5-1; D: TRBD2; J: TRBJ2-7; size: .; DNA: TGCGCCAGCAGCCCGGGACTAGCGGTAAGCTCCTACGAGCAGTACTTC; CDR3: CASSPGLAVSSYEQYF
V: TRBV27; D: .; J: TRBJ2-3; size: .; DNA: TGTGCCAGCAGTTTACGGTCCCCACGGACAGATACGCAGTATTTT; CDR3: CASSLRSPRTDTQYF
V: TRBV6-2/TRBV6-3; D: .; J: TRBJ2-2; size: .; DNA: TGTGCCAGCAGTTCTGGGGGCGCCGGCACCGGGGAGCTGTTTTTT; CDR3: CASSSGGAGTGELFF
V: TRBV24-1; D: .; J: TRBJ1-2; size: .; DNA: TGTGCCACCAGTGATGGACAGTTCTATGGCTACACCTTC; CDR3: CATSDGQFYGYTF
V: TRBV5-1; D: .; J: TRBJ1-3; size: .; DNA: TGCGCCAGCAGCGGGGGGAACTCTGGAAACACCATATATTTT; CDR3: CASSGGNSGNTIYF
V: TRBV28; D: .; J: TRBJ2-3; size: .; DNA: TGTGCCAGCAGTTCACTAGCTGGGTTTGGGTTT; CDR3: CASSSLAGFGF
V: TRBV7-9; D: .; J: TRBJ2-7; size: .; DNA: TGTGCCAGCAGCTCACCAACAGGGAACTCCTACGAGCAGTACTTC; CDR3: CASSSPTGNSYEQYF
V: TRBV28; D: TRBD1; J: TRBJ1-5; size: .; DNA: TGTGCCAGCACCTTGCTGGGACAGGGCGGCAATCAGCCCCAGCATTTT; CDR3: CASTLLGQGGNQPQHF
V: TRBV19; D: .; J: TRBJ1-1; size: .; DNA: TGTGCCAGTAGTATAGTCGAGGAGAACACTGAAGCTTTCTTT; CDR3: CASSIVEENTEAFF
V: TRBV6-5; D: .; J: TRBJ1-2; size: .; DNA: TGTGCCAGCAGTTACTACAGGGAAGCTAACTATGGCTACACCTTC; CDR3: CASSYYREANYGYTF
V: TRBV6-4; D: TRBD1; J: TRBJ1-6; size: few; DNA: TGTGCCAGCAGTAGGGGACAGGCTAATTCACCCCTCCACTTT; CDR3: CASSRGQANSPLHF
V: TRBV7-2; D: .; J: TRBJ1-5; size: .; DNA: TGTGCCAGCAGCTTACGGGAGGGCGGCCAGCCCCAGCATTTT; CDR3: CASSLREGGQPQHF
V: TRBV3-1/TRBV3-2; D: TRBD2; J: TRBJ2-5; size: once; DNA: TGTGCCAGCAGCCTAAGACTAGCGGGGGTCCAAGAGACCCAGTACTTC; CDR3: CASSLRLAGVQETQYF
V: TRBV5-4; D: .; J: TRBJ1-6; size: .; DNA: TGTGCCAGCAGACAATCTCTTAATTCACCCCTCCACTTT; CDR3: CASRQSLNSPLHF
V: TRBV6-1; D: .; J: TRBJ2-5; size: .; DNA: TGTGCCAGCAGTGAAGGGTCAGGGTTTTCGGGAGAGACCCAGTACTTC; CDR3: CASSEGSGFSGETQYF
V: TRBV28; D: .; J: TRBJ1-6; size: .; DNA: TGTGCCAGCAGTTTGATTAGAGGTTCTGCCAATTCACCCCTCCACTTT; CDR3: CASSLIRGSANSPLHF
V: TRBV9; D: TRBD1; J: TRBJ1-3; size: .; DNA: TGTGCCAGCAGCGTGGGGACAGGAAACTTAATCATCGGAAACACCATATATTTT; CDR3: CASSVGTGNLIIGNTIYF
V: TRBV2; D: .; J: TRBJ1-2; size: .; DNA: TGTGCCAGCAGTGCAGACAGATTTACTAACTATGGCTACACCTTC; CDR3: CASSADRFTNYGYTF
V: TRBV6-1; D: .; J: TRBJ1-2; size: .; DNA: TGTGCCAGCAGTGAGGTCTGGTTTTGGGGGCTCACCTTC; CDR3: CASSEVWFWGLTF
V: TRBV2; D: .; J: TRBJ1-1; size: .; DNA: TGTGCCAGCAGCGCTGAGGGGGGGATAAGGAACACTGAAGCTTTCTTT; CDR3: CASSAEGGIRNTEAFF
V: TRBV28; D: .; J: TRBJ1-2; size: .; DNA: TGTGCCAGCAGCCAACGAGCGGCCCGGGTAGGAGGCTACACCTTC; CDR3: CASSQRAARVGGYTF
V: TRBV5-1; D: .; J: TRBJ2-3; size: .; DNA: TGCGCCAGCAGCTTGAGTAAGCGGACTCGTGGGGATACGCAGTATTTT; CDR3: CASSLSKRTRGDTQYF
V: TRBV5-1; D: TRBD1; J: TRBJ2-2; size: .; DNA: TGCGCCAGCAGCTTGGGGCAGGGGGCGACCGGGGAGCTGTTTTTT; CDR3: CASSLGQGATGELFF
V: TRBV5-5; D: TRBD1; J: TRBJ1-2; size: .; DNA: TGTGCCAGCAGCCTATCCCCAGGGACAGGGGTAGTCGGCTACACCTTC; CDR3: CASSLSPGTGVVGYTF
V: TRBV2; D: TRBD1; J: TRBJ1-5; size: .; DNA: TGTGCCAGCAGTGCACAGGGGCGCGAGCAGCCCCAGCATTTT; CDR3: CASSAQGREQPQHF
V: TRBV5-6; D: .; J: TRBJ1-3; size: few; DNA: TGTGCCAGCAGCTTGGTTTCTCGGGAAAGCTCTGGAAACACCATATATTTT; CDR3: CASSLVSRESSGNTIYF
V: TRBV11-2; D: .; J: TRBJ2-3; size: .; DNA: TGTGCCAGCAGCTTAGTTTCGGCAGGGCCAACAGATACGCAGTATTTT; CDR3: CASSLVSAGPTDTQYF
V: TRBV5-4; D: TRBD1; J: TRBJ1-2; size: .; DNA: TGTGCCAGCAGAGCCGGGACAGGGGTTAAAAGGGGCTACACCTTC; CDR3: CASRAGTGVKRGYTF
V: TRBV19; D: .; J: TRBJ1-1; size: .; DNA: TGTGCCAGTAGTATAGATCTGGGAGGGGCGACTGAAGCTTTCTTT; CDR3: CASSIDLGGATEAFF
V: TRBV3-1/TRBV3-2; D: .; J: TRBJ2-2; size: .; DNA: TGTGCCAGCAGCCGCTATAGGAGGACCACAGGGGAGCTGTTTTTT; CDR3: CASSRYRRTTGELFF
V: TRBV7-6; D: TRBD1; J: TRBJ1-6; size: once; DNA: TGTGCCACCGGGACAGACCATAATTCACCCCTCCACTTT; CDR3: CATGTDHNSPLHF
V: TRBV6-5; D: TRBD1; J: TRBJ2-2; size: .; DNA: TGTGCCAGCAGGGTGCAGGGGGCTGCGACCGGGGAGCTGTTTTTT; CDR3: CASRVQGAATGELFF
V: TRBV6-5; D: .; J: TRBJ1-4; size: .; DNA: TGTGCCAGCAGTTACAATCCCTGGGCTACTAATGAAAAACTGTTTTTT; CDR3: CASSYNPWATNEKLFF
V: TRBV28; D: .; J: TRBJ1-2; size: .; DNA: TGTGCCAGCACCAGGGGAGGGAACTATGGCTACACCTTC; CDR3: CASTRGGNYGYTF
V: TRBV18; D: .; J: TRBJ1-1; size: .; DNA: TGTGCCAGCTCACCCGAGAGGACTTCTGAAGCTTTCTTT; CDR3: CASSPERTSEAFF
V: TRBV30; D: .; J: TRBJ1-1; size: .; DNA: TGTGCCTGGAGCGGAGAGTTGGACACTGAAGCTTTCTTT; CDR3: CAWSGELDTEAFF
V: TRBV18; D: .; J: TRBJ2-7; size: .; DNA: TGTGCCAGCTCACAGAACTTCTACGAGCAGTACTTC; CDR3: CASSQNFYEQYF
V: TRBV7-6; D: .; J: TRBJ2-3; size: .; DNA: TGTGCCAGCAGCAAGGGAGGAGGGTGGGAAGATACGCAGTATTTT; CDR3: CASSKGGGWEDTQYF
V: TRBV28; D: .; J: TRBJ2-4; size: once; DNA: TGTGCCAGCAGTTTATCAAGCGGAGGGAGAAACATTCAGTACTTC; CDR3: CASSLSSGGRNIQYF
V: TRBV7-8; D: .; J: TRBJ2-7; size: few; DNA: TGTGCCAGCAGCCTCAGCTCCTACGAGCAGTACTTC; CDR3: CASSLSSYEQYF
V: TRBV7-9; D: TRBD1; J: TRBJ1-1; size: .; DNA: TGTGCCAGCAGTCTGACAGGGGGCGGTTTGGAAGCTTTCTTT; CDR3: CASSLTGGGLEAFF
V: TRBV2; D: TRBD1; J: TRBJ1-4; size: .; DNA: TGTGCCAGCACATTAGAAGCGGGACAGGGAACCCAGGGGTTTTTT; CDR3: CASTLEAGQGTQGFF
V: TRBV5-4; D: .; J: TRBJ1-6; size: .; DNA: TGTGCCAGCAGCTGGGATGGACAGAGATATAATTCACCCCTCCACTTT; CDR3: CASSWDGQRYNSPLHF
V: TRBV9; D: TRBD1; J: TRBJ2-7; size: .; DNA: TGTGCCAGCAGCCCCTCGACAGGGGGAAGGTACGAGCAGTACTTC; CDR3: CASSPSTGGRYEQYF
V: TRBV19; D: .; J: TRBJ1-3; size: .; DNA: TGTGCCAGTAGTATAGGGCTTTTCTCTGGAAACACCATATATTTT; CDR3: CASSIGLFSGNTIYF